This entry features one T cell receptor (beta chain) sequence. The antigen it recognizes is unknown. Qualities for individual bases were not recorded, and no much larger clone is one base off. This record belongs to a study of blood T cells in healthy people across ages (dated by TCRdb to about 2015). About the study as a whole: In model experiments, template switching captured roughly one uniquely barcoded TCR beta cDNA molecule for every two T cells. To track age-related changes in TCR beta repertoire diversity, the study relied on deep sequencing normalized with unique cDNA molecular identifiers. The donors were split into four age groups: young (average around 15 years), middle-aged (roughly 40), aged (62) and long-lived (approximately 89). Donors of different ages were randomly distributed across sequencing lanes to avoid experimental bias. The study analyzed two additional independent replicas of 1 million unique cDNA reads from the same blood draw for two donors, one aged 18 to 30 and one aged 80 or older.

Paper-wide results and their limitations: Observed TCR beta diversity correlated strongly with the percentage of naive T cells measured by flow cytometry. The long-lived group showed more naive CD4+ T cells, fewer expanded clones and increased TCR diversity than the aged group, suggesting age selection. Total diversity estimates from one million sequenced T cells were considered lower bounds and underestimates. Bulk unsorted PBMC profiling prevented conclusive comparison of naive and antigen-experienced compartments. As age increased, observed TCR beta diversity per million T cells dropped in a roughly linear way, and a significant reduction was already evident by age about 40. Because the CMV infection status of the donors was unknown, age-related changes in expanded clonotypes may potentially have been confounded.

CDR1 and CDR2 are drawn from the germline V gene (reference sequence): DFQATT, SNEGSKA. V drops 3 bases and J drops 2 bases, leaving 16 bases in between. The CDR3 runs 15 amino acids, cysteine and phenylalanine included. CDR3 DNA is the only sequence kept; it has 45 bases, read in frame from the first base. Libraries were prepared through 5' RACE. Sequenced using an Illumina HiSeq 2500. A second PCR of roughly 6 to 11 cycles was run with a J-beta primer mix and a sample-barcoded 5' primer. A unique molecular identifier was introduced onto each TCR beta cDNA molecule by a template-switch 5' adaptor carrying 12 random nucleotides. Each sample yielded at least 2.5 million CDR3-containing paired-end reads. First-strand cDNA synthesis was performed from all RNA using the Mint cDNA synthesis kit, with priming by a TRBC-specific oligonucleotide. All cDNA was treated with uracil-DNA glycosylase and then went through a first 18-cycle PCR with the universal primers M1SS and BC2_uni_R. In the paper's pipeline: For normalization, 1 million high-quality reads were randomly selected from each sample, with every read carrying a distinct molecular identifier. Instead of being binned into consensus sequences, reads that shared molecular identifiers were thrown out. CDR3 identification, clonotype clustering and error correction used MiTCR with a Q25 quality threshold and the strictest error-elimination algorithm. A nonparametric unseen species model with Euler transformation was used to estimate lower-bound total TCR beta diversity. TCRdb reworked the public reads: Q25 trimming with fastp, MiXCR clone assembly, productive beta chains retained. Identical CDR3 proteins give one entry, which carries the most common genes and DNA. The V and J calls and clone size come from TCRdb's table, not from the authors' own analysis. The sample has approximately 670,000 distinct CDR3 sequences on record, 40% to 50% of them singletons. Clones ranked in the top ten supply about 30% of the sample.

The 35 to 40 donors, aged 6 to 90 years, were systemically healthy Caucasian individuals from Russia. Each donor gave roughly 9.5 milliliters of peripheral blood, collected into EDTA-treated Vacutainer tubes. Ficoll-Paque density-gradient centrifugation was used to isolate PBMCs, with at least 7 million per sample. Trizol reagent was used to extract total RNA from the PBMCs, yielding at least 6 micrograms per sample. Naive CD45RAhigh/CD27high T cell percentages were measured by flow cytometry on a PBMC aliquot from every donor. The sequence was collected from a man older than 75 in good health. The rearrangement combines TRBV20-1 with TRBJ2-5, with TRBD1 tentatively as D gene (5 bases match). Sequenced input: blood. For the CDR3, the sequence is CSASRPDKGQETQYF. The bases are TGCAGTGCTAGTCGGCCGGACAAGGGACAAGAGACCCAGTACTTC.